These T cell receptor beta chains were read from a single sample in a study of OX40 agonist ivuxolimab in advanced cancers. TCRdb's copy holds only in-frame clones and misses some; the assay was immunoSEQ multiplex PCR. The repertoire holds about 69,000 clones, with over 60% as singletons. The starting material was CD4+ or CD8+ T cells sorted from blood, obtained in a trial of the OX40 agonist ivuxolimab. The receptors were sampled from an adult with an advanced solid tumor such as melanoma, head and neck, liver or kidney cancer. CDR3s include the opening cysteine and the closing phenylalanine or tryptophan. D genes are given only for firm matches. Clone size, where shown, is once, few, many, or a class for clones that have expanded.

J	size	V	D	DNA	CDR3
TRBJ2-3	NA	TRBV5-3	NA	TGTGCCAGAAGCTTGGGTACTAGATTAAGCACAGATACGCAGTATTTT	CARSLGTRLSTDTQYF
TRBJ2-7	NA	TRBV2	NA	TGTGCCAGCAGTGAAGGCCCGGACTACGAGCAGTACTTC	CASSEGPDYEQYF
TRBJ2-1	NA	TRBV10-3	TRBD2	TGTGCCATCAGTGAGTCTCGCCCCGGACTAGCCCTACCCGGGGATGAGCAGTTCTTC	CAISESRPGLALPGDEQFF
TRBJ2-1	NA	TRBV2	NA	TGTGCCAGCAGTGAATGGGCTAACAATGAGCAGTTCTTC	CASSEWANNEQFF
TRBJ2-7	NA	TRBV7-9	NA	TGTGCCAGCAGCTTAGAATGGGGGGACTACGAGCAGTACTTC	CASSLEWGDYEQYF
TRBJ2-7	NA	TRBV6-6	TRBD2	TGTGCCAGCAGTTACACCGCCCGGCGGGGGGGTTACGAGCAGTACTTC	CASSYTARRGGYEQYF
TRBJ1-2	NA	TRBV30	NA	TGTGCCTGGAGTCCTAGGGACCAACGGGGCTACACCTTC	CAWSPRDQRGYTF
TRBJ1-2	NA	TRBV5-1	NA	TGCGCCAGCAGCATAGATGGACCAGCTAACTATGGCTACACCTTC	CASSIDGPANYGYTF
TRBJ1-3	NA	TRBV6-5	NA	TGTGCCAGCAGTTCACAGGGCAGGTCTGGAAACACCATATATTTT	CASSSQGRSGNTIYF
TRBJ2-7	NA	TRBV5-1	NA	TGCGCCAGCAGCGCTTTTGAGGGAGGTGCTCAGTACTTC	CASSAFEGGAQYF
TRBJ2-4	NA	TRBV18	NA	TGTGCCAGCTCACTGATAGGACAGCATGAACTAGCCAAAAACATTCAGTACTTC	CASSLIGQHELAKNIQYF
TRBJ2-7	NA	TRBV28	NA	TGTGCCAGCAGACTGGGGACCTACGAGCAGTACTTC	CASRLGTYEQYF
TRBJ1-4	NA	TRBV18	NA	TGTGCCAGCTCACCACGGGACGGGAATGAAAAACTGTTTTTT	CASSPRDGNEKLFF
TRBJ1-1	NA	TRBV15	NA	TGTGCCACCAGCAGAGATATTGGGTTTGAAGCTTTCTTT	CATSRDIGFEAFF
TRBJ1-1	NA	TRBV5-4	NA	TGTGCCAGCAGCTCGCAGGCGTACACTGAAGCTTTCTTT	CASSSQAYTEAFF
TRBJ2-3	NA	TRBV14	NA	TGTGCCAGCAGCCGATGGGGGGCGGACACAGATACGCAGTATTTT	CASSRWGADTDTQYF
TRBJ2-7	NA	TRBV5-1	NA	TGCGCCAGCAGCAGCAGGGGCCTCGAGCAGTACTTC	CASSSRGLEQYF
TRBJ1-5	NA	TRBV10-1	NA	TGCGCCAGCCCGCCCGAGTCCTGGGGGGGGAATCAGCCCCAGCATTTT	CASPPESWGGNQPQHF
TRBJ2-3	NA	TRBV6-6	NA	TGTGCCAGCCAGGGGGGCGCGGCAGATACGCAGTATTTT	CASQGGAADTQYF
TRBJ2-5	NA	TRBV9	NA	TGTGCCAGCAGCGATTCGGCTTCATCCTGGGAGACCCAGTACTTC	CASSDSASSWETQYF
TRBJ1-5	NA	TRBV27	NA	TGTGCCAGCAGGGGGACGGGTTCCCAGCCCCAGCATTTT	CASRGTGSQPQHF
TRBJ2-7	few	TRBV29-1	NA	TGCAGCGTTGGCCACAGGTCCCCAGGGCAGTACTTC	CSVGHRSPGQYF
TRBJ2-6	few	TRBV11-2	NA	TGTGCCAGCAGCTTGTCGGGAGCTGGAGGGGCCAACGTCCTGACTTTC	CASSLSGAGGANVLTF
TRBJ1-2	few	TRBV7-8	NA	TGTGCCAGCAGCTTAGAGGGGGGCTACACCTTC	CASSLEGGYTF
TRBJ2-7	NA	TRBV11-2	TRBD2	TGTGCCAGCAGCTTAGTTTCCAGCGGGAGTTACGAGCAGTACTTC	CASSLVSSGSYEQYF
TRBJ2-5	NA	TRBV4-1	TRBD1	TGCGCCAGCAGCCAAGAAGGGGGCAGGGGCCGAGAGACCCAGTACTTC	CASSQEGGRGRETQYF
TRBJ2-5	NA	TRBV5-1	NA	TGCGCCAGCAGCTTGGGTTCCCTTTGGGAGACCCAGTACTTC	CASSLGSLWETQYF
TRBJ1-5	NA	TRBV2	NA	TGTGCCAGCAGTGTCGGAGCAGGGGTTCAGCCCCAGCATTTT	CASSVGAGVQPQHF
TRBJ2-5	NA	TRBV5-1	TRBD1	TGCGCCAGCAGCTCGGGACAGGGGCGGGAGACCCAGTACTTC	CASSSGQGRETQYF